The clone carrying this TCR beta chain was recorded many times. Its antigen is unknown. V lost 7 bases, J lost 12 bases, and 13 bases lay in between. This CDR3 has 12 residues. CDR1 and CDR2 (germline): MDHEN, SYDVKM. Genomic DNA was employed as the template in profiling TCR beta VDJ and CDR3. TCRdb recomputed calls from the reads with MiXCR, one row per CDR3 protein. The data contain approximately 70,000 distinct CDR3 sequences, less than 65% of them singletons. These data originate in a study of CD8+CD57+ T cells in acquired aplastic anemia. At the level of the study: Among healthy donors, CD4+ cells averaged approximately 10 million reads.

General study findings and limits: Statistical testing detected no significant gap in CD8+ Simpson's diversity between patients and controls.

The TCR sequence derives from a human donor in good health, serving as a control. Sequenced: sorted CD4+, CD8+, or CD8+CD57+ T cells (not recorded which) from PBMCs. The genes are TRBV28 and TRBJ1-6; D gene unclear. The CDR3 reads CASMSEPQPLHF. Here the CDR3 DNA reads TGTGCCAGCATGTCCGAACCACAACCCCTCCACTTT.